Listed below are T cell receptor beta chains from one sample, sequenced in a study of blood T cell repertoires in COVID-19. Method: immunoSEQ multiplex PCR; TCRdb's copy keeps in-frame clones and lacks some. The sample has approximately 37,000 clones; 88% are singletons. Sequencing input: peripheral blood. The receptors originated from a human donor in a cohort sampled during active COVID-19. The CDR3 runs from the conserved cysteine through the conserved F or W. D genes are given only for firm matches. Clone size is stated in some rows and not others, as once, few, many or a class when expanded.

TGTGCCAGCAGGATAAGCGGGAAAGAGACCCAGTACTTC | CASRISGKETQYF | 13 | TRBJ2-5 | TRBD2 | . | TRBV28
TGTGCCAGCAGCTCTAACAGGGGGCGTATTCAAGGCTACACCTTC | CASSSNRGRIQGYTF | 15 | TRBJ1-2 | TRBD1 | . | TRBV6-5
TGTGCCAGCAGGATGACAGGGTACGCCGAGCAGTACTTC | CASRMTGYAEQYF | 13 | TRBJ2-7 | TRBD1 | . | TRBV7-9
TGTGCCAGCTCACCGGCCGTGCGACAGTCCTACAATGAGCAGTTCTTC | CASSPAVRQSYNEQFF | 16 | TRBJ2-1 | . | . | TRBV18
TGTGCCAGCAGCACCCTAACTAGCGTCTCCTACAATGAGCAGTTCTTC | CASSTLTSVSYNEQFF | 16 | TRBJ2-1 | TRBD2 | . | TRBV13
TGTGCCAGCAGCCAAGGACTAGCGGGATCCCGCACAGATACGCAGTATTTT | CASSQGLAGSRTDTQYF | 17 | TRBJ2-3 | TRBD2 | large | TRBV7-9
TGTGCCAGCAGCTCGAAGCGGGAGGGGGCCAAAAACATTCAGTACTTC | CASSSKREGAKNIQYF | 16 | TRBJ2-4 | TRBD2 | . | TRBV11-1
TGTGCCAGCAGTCCTACGACAGGGAAGAACACTGAAGCTTTCTTT | CASSPTTGKNTEAFF | 15 | TRBJ1-1 | TRBD1 | . | TRBV28
TGTGCCAGCAGCTTAGTAACCGCAATTCTGACTTATAACTATGGCTACACCTTC | CASSLVTAILTYNYGYTF | 18 | TRBJ1-2 | . | . | TRBV7-9
TGTGCCAGCAGTTACGGGGCGGGAGGTTCAGATACGCAGTATTTT | CASSYGAGGSDTQYF | 15 | TRBJ2-3 | TRBD2 | . | TRBV6-5
TGTGCCACCAGTGATCCGAGCCCTAGCGGGGCGGAGGATACGCAGTATTTT | CATSDPSPSGAEDTQYF | 17 | TRBJ2-3 | TRBD2 | . | TRBV24-1
TGTGCCAGCAGCTTCCGACAGGGCGGGGTGAACACTGAAGCTTTCTTT | CASSFRQGGVNTEAFF | 16 | TRBJ1-1 | TRBD1 | . | TRBV7-9
TGTGCCAGCATAGGGGGGAACACTGAAGCTTTCTTT | CASIGGNTEAFF | 12 | TRBJ1-1 | . | . | TRBV28
TGTGCCAGCAGCGGGCAGGGGCCGGGAGAAAAACTGTTTTTT | CASSGQGPGEKLFF | 14 | TRBJ1-4 | . | once | TRBV9
TGTGCCAGCAGGGAGGGGTCTAGGACCTACGAGCAGTACTTC | CASREGSRTYEQYF | 14 | TRBJ2-7 | . | . | TRBV6-5
TGCGCCAGCAGCCTCGGGCAGGGGGGAGAGCAGTACTTC | CASSLGQGGEQYF | 13 | TRBJ2-7 | . | . | TRBV5-1
TGTGCCAGCAGTTATGGAGGGGGAAACACCATATATTTT | CASSYGGGNTIYF | 13 | TRBJ1-3 | . | . | TRBV6-6
TGTGCCAGCAGCTTGCGGACAGCTCCGTCCTACGAGCAGTACTTC | CASSLRTAPSYEQYF | 15 | TRBJ2-7 | . | . | TRBV5-5
TGTGCCACCAGTTCGGGCGGGACTGGCTACAATGAGCAGTTCTTC | CATSSGGTGYNEQFF | 15 | TRBJ2-1 | . | . | TRBV24-1
TGTGCCAGTGTTGAACCTCAGGGGGGAGCCTATGGCTACACCTTC | CASVEPQGGAYGYTF | 15 | TRBJ1-2 | TRBD1 | . | TRBV28
TGTGCCAGCAGTGAAGGAACCCCTCGGAGTGCGATTTTT | CASSEGTPRSAIF | 13 | TRBJ1-4 | . | . | TRBV6-1
TGTGCCAGTAGTATAGCGGGGTACGGCGGGGAGCTGTTTTTT | CASSIAGYGGELFF | 14 | TRBJ2-2 | . | . | TRBV19
TGTGCCACCAGCAAGGGTAGTCGACTAGCGGGAGGGGACAATGAGCAGTTCTTC | CATSKGSRLAGGDNEQFF | 18 | TRBJ2-1 | TRBD2 | . | TRBV15
TGTGCCAGCAGCTTACCGGGACTAGCGGCCTACAATGAGCAGTTCTTC | CASSLPGLAAYNEQFF | 16 | TRBJ2-1 | TRBD2 | . | TRBV5-4
TGCGCCAGCATGGGACAGGGGACGCTAGCTGGGATCTTAATCTATGGCTACACCTTC | CASMGQGTLAGILIYGYTF | 19 | TRBJ1-2 | TRBD1 | . | TRBV23-1
TGTGCCAGCAGCCAATTTTCCGCAGGACTTCCCGCCGAGGAGCTGTTTTTT | CASSQFSAGLPAEELFF | 17 | TRBJ2-2 | . | . | TRBV14
TGTGCCAGCAGTTCTTACGGTCCAACTAATGAAAAACTGTTTTTT | CASSSYGPTNEKLFF | 15 | TRBJ1-4 | . | few | TRBV6-5
TGCGCCAGCAGCTCCGATAGCGGGTCTCCGAAGGAGACCCAGTACTTC | CASSSDSGSPKETQYF | 16 | TRBJ2-5 | TRBD2 | . | TRBV5-1
TGCAGCGTTGATTACACAGATACGCAGTATTTT | CSVDYTDTQYF | 11 | TRBJ2-3 | . | . | TRBV29-1
TGTGCCAGCAGCACCGGGGGCCTAGCGGGGTCCTCCTACGAGCAGTACTTC | CASSTGGLAGSSYEQYF | 17 | TRBJ2-7 | TRBD2 | . | TRBV5-4
TGTGCCAGCAGCCGGACTAGCGGGAGCTCCTACGAGCAGTACTTC | CASSRTSGSSYEQYF | 15 | TRBJ2-7 | TRBD2 | . | TRBV11-2
TGTGCCAGTAGCACAGGGCCGAATAGCAATCAGCCCCAGCATTTT | CASSTGPNSNQPQHF | 15 | TRBJ1-5 | . | . | TRBV19
TGTGCCAGCAGCTTTGGGCTTAACTCTGGAAACACCATATATTTT | CASSFGLNSGNTIYF | 15 | TRBJ1-3 | . | . | TRBV7-6
TGTGCCAGCACCCGGCTAAGCGGGGGGAACACCGGGGAGCTGTTTTTT | CASTRLSGGNTGELFF | 16 | TRBJ2-2 | TRBD2 | . | TRBV3-1/TRBV3-2
TGTGCCAGCAGTGAAGCCAGGGATCGGGTAGAGACCCAGTACTTC | CASSEARDRVETQYF | 15 | TRBJ2-5 | . | . | TRBV2
TGCGCCAGCAGCCAAGTTCCGGGGAACACTGAAGCTTTCTTT | CASSQVPGNTEAFF | 14 | TRBJ1-1 | . | . | TRBV4-3
TGTGCCAGCAGTTGGACTAGCGGGAGGGATACGCAGTATTTT | CASSWTSGRDTQYF | 14 | TRBJ2-3 | TRBD2 | . | TRBV11-1
TGTGCCTGGAGGTCAGGGTTTAATCAGCCCCAGCATTTT | CAWRSGFNQPQHF | 13 | TRBJ1-5 | . | . | TRBV30
TGTGCCACGTTTGGGCGCACAGATACGCAGTATTTT | CATFGRTDTQYF | 12 | TRBJ2-3 | . | . | TRBV28
TGTGCCAGCAGCTTAGGAGCGGGAGGTACAGATACGCAGTATTTT | CASSLGAGGTDTQYF | 15 | TRBJ2-3 | TRBD2 | . | TRBV7-6
TGTGCCAGCAGCCAAGAATCCGGGGGGATCTACGAGCAGTACTTC | CASSQESGGIYEQYF | 15 | TRBJ2-7 | TRBD2 | . | TRBV4-2
TGTGCCAGCGGACTAGCGGGACCCTACGAGCAGTACTTC | CASGLAGPYEQYF | 13 | TRBJ2-7 | TRBD2 | . | TRBV2
TGTGCCAGCAGTTACCTCACACCGGGACAGGGGGCTTTCACTGGGGCCAACGTCCTGACTTTC | CASSYLTPGQGAFTGANVLTF | 21 | TRBJ2-6 | TRBD1 | . | TRBV27
TGTGCCTGGAGTGTAGAAGGTGTTTGGGAGGGCTACACCTTC | CAWSVEGVWEGYTF | 14 | TRBJ1-2 | . | few | TRBV30
TGTGCCACCAGTCCCAGGGGACGGTACGAGCAGTACTTC | CATSPRGRYEQYF | 13 | TRBJ2-7 | . | . | TRBV24-1
TGTGCCAGCAGCTTAGCGCCGGGACAGATTAATGAAAAACTGTTTTTT | CASSLAPGQINEKLFF | 16 | TRBJ1-4 | TRBD1 | . | TRBV7-2
TGTGCCAGCAGTTACCTACGTGGGCTAGCGGGGCGCCGGGGCGGGGAGCTGTTTTTT | CASSYLRGLAGRRGGELFF | 19 | TRBJ2-2 | TRBD2 | . | TRBV6-2/TRBV6-3
TGTGCCAGCAGTTACTCAACAGGCAGGTCGAATTCACCCCTCCACTTT | CASSYSTGRSNSPLHF | 16 | TRBJ1-6 | . | . | TRBV6-6
TGTGCCAGCAGCTTCGGCGGGAGTAGAGCAGATACGCAGTATTTT | CASSFGGSRADTQYF | 15 | TRBJ2-3 | TRBD2 | once | TRBV7-3
TGTGCCAGCAGCCGGAGCCGAGGGAGTGGAGATACGCAGTATTTT | CASSRSRGSGDTQYF | 15 | TRBJ2-3 | . | . | TRBV7-2
TGTGCCAGCAATGCGGGGGATATCTTATCCCTCCACTTT | CASNAGDILSLHF | 13 | TRBJ1-6 | . | once | TRBV6-5
TGCGCCAGCAGCCAAGATAGGAGGGACGAGCAGTACTTC | CASSQDRRDEQYF | 13 | TRBJ2-7 | . | . | TRBV4-1